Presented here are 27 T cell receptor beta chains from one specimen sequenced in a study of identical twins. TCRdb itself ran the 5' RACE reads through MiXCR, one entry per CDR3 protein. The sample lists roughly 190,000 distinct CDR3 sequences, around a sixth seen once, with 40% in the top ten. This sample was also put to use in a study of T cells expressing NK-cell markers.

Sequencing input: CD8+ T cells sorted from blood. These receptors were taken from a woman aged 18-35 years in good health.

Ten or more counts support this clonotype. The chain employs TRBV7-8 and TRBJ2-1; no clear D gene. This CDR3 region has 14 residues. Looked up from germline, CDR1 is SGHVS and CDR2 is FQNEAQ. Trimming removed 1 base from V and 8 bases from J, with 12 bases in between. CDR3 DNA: TGTGCCAGCAGCTTAGGACCGGCTCTGGATGAGCAGTTCTTC. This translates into CASSLGPALDEQFF.

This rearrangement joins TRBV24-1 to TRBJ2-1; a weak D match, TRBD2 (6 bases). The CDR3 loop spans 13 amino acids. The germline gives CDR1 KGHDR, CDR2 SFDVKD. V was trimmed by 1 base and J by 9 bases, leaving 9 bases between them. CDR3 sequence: CATSDFGGSEQFF. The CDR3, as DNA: TGTGCCACCAGTGATTTTGGGGGGTCTGAGCAGTTCTTC.

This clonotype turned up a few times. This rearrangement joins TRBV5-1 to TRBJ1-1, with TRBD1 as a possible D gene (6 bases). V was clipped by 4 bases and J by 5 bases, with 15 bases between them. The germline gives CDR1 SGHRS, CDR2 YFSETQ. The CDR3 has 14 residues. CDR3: CASSRIQGRTEAFF. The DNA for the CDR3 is TGCGCCAGCAGCCGAATACAGGGTCGGACTGAAGCTTTCTTT.

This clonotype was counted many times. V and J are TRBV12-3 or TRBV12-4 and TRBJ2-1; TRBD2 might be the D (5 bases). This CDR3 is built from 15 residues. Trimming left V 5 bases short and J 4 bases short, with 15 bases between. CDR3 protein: CASSPRTSGYNEQFF. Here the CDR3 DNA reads TGTGCCAGCAGTCCCCGGACTTCTGGATACAATGAGCAGTTCTTC.

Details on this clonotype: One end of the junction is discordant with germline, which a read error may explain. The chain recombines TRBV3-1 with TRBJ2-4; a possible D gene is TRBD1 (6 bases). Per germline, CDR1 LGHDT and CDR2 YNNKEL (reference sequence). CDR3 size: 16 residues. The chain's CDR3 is CACSQEPRGPKNIQYF. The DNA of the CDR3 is TGTGCCTGCAGCCAAGAGCCCAGGGGCCCCAAAAACATTCAGTACTTC.

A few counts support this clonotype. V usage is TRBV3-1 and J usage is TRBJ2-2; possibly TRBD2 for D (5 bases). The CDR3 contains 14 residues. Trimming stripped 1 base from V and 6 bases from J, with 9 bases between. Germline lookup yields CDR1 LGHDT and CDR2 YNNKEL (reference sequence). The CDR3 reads CASSQVREAGELFF. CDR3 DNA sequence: TGTGCCAGCAGCCAAGTTCGGGAAGCCGGGGAGCTGTTTTTT.

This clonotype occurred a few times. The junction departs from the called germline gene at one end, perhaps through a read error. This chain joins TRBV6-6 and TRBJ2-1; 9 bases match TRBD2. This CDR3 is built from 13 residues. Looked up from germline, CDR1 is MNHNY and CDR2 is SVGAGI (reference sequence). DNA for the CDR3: TGTGCCACCGGGACTAGCTCCCACAATGAGCAGTTCTTC. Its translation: CATGTSSHNEQFF.

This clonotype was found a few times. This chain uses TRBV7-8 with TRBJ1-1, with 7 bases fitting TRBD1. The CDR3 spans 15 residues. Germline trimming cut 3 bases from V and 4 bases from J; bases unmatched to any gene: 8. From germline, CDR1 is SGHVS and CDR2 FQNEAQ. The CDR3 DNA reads TGTGCCAGCAGCTTGCCAGGGGGTATCGGCACTGAAGCTTTCTTT. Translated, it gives CASSLPGGIGTEAFF. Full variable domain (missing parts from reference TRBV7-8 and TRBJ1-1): GAGVSQSPRYKVAKRGQDVALRCDPISGHVSLFWYQQALGQGPEFLTYFQNEAQLDKSGLPSDRFFAERPEGSVSTLKIQRTQQEDSAVYLCASSLPGGIGTEAFFGQGTRLTVV.

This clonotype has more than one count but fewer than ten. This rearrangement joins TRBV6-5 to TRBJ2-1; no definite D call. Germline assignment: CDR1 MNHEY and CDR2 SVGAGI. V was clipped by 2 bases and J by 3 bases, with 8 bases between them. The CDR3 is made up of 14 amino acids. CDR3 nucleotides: TGTGCCAGCAGTTACGTTGGCGGCTACAATGAGCAGTTCTTC. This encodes CASSYVGGYNEQFF.

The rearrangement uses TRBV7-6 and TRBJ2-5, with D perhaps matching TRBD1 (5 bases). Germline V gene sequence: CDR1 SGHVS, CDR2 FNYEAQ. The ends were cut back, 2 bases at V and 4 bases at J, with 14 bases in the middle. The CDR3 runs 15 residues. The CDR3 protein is CASSLYRNRRETQYF. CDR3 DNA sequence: TGTGCCAGCAGCTTATACAGGAACCGACGAGAGACCCAGTACTTC.

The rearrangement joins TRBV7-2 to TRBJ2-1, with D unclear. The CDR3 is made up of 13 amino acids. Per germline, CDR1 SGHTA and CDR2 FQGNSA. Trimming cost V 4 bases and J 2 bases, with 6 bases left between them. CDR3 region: CASSSYTYNEQFF. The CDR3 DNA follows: TGTGCCAGCAGCTCCTACACCTACAATGAGCAGTTCTTC.

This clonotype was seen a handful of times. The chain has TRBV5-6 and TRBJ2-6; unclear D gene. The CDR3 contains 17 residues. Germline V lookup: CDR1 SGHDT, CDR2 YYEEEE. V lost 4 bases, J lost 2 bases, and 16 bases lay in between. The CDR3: CASSAPGRHAGANVLTF. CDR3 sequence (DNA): TGTGCCAGCAGCGCCCCAGGACGACATGCTGGGGCCAACGTCCTGACTTTC.

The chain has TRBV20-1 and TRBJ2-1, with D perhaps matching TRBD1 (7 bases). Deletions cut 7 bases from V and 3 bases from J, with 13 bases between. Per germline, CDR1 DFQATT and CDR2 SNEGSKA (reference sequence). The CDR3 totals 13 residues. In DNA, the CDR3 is TGCAGTGTAGGGGGCGGGATCTACAATGAGCAGTTCTTC. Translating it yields CSVGGGIYNEQFF.

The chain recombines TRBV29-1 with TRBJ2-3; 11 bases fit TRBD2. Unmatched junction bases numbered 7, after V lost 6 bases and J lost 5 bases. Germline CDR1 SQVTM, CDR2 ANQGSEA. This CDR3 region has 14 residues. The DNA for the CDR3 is TGCAGCGTCGTCCTAGCGGGAGGTGGAGATACGCAGTATTTT. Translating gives CSVVLAGGGDTQYF.

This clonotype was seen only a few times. CDR3 region: CSVEATRREHEQFF. CDR3 in DNA: TGCAGCGTTGAAGCGACTAGACGGGAGCATGAGCAGTTCTTC. The chain employs TRBV29-1 and TRBJ2-1, with D perhaps matching TRBD2 (6 bases). Germline V gives CDR1 SQVTM, CDR2 ANQGSEA. This CDR3 is built from 14 residues. Between the trimmed V and J ends, which lost 1 base and 8 bases, there was a span of 15 bases.

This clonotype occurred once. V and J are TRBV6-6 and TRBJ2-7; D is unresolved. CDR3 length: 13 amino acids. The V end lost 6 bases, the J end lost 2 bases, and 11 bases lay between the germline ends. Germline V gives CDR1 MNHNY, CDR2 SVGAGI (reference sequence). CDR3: CASRPGPAYEQYF. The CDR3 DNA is TGTGCCAGCAGACCCGGCCCGGCCTACGAGCAGTACTTC.

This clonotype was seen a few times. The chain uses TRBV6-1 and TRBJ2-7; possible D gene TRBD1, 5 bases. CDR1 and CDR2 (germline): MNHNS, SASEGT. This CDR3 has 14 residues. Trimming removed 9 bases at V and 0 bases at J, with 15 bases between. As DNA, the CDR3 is TGTGCCAGTTCGACTTACACAGGCTCCTACGAGCAGTACTTC. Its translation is CASSTYTGSYEQYF.

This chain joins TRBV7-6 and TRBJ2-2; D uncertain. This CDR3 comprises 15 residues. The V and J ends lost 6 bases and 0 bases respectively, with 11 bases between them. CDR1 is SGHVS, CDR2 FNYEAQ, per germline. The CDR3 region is CASSFSFSNTGELFF. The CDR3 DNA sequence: TGTGCCAGCAGTTTTAGTTTTTCGAACACCGGGGAGCTGTTTTTT.

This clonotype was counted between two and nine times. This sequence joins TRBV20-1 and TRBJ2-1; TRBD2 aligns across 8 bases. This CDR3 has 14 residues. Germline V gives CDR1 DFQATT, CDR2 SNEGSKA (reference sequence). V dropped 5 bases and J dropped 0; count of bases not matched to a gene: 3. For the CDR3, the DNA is TGCAGTGCTTTTAGCGGGACCTCCTACAATGAGCAGTTCTTC. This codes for CSAFSGTSYNEQFF.

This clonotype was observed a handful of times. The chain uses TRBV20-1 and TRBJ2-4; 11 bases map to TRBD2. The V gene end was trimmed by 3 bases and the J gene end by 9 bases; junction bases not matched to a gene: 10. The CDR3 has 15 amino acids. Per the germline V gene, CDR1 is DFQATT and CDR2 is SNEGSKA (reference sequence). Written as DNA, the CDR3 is TGCAGTGCTAGTGCGTCTAGCGGGGGGCGATTCATTCAGTACTTC. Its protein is CSASASSGGRFIQYF.

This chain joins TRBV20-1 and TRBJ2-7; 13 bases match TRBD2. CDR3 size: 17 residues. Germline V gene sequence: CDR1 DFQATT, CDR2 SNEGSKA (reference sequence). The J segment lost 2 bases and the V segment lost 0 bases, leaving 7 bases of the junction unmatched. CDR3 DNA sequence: TGCAGTGCTAGAGACGGGACTAGCGGGACTTGGGCCTACGAGCAGTACTTC. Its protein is CSARDGTSGTWAYEQYF.

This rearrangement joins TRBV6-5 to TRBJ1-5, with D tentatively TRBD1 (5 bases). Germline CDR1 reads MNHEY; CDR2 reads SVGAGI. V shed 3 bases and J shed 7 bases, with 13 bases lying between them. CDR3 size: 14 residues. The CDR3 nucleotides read TGTGCCAGCAGTTATACCCAGGGAAGACAGCCCCAGCATTTT. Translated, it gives CASSYTQGRQPQHF.

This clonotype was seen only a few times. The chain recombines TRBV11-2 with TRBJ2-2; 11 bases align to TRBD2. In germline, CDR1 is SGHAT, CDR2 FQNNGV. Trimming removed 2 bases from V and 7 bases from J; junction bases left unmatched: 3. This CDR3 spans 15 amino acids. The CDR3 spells CASSLLAGGVGELFF. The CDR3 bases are TGTGCCAGCAGCTTACTAGCGGGGGGAGTCGGGGAGCTGTTTTTT.

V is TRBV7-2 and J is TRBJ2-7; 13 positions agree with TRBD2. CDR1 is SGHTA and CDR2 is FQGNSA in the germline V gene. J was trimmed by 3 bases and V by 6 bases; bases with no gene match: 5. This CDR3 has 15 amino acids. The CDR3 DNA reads TGTGCCAGCAGTTGGGGACTAGCGGGACTCTACGAGCAGTACTTC. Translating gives CASSWGLAGLYEQYF.

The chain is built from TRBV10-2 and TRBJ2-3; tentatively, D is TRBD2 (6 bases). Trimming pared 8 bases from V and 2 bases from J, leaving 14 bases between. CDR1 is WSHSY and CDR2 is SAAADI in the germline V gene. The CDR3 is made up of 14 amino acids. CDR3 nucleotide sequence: TGCGCCAGCCTCGGCGGGGCATTCACAGATACGCAGTATTTT. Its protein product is CASLGGAFTDTQYF.

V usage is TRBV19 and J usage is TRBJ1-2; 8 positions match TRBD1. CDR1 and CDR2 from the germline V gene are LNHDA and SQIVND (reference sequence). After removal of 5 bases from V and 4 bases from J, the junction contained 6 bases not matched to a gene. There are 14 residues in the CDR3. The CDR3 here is CASSLAGGGYGYTF. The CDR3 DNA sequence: TGTGCCAGTAGTCTTGCAGGGGGCGGCTATGGCTACACCTTC.

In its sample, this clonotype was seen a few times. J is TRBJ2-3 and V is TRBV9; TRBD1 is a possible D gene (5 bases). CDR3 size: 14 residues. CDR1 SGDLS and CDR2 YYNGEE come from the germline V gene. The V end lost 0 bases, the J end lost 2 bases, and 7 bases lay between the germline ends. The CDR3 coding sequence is TGTGCCAGCAGCGTAGAGACAGTCACAGATACGCAGTATTTT. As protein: CASSVETVTDTQYF.